Sequencing of this TCR beta chain was carried out in a study of monozygotic twins with inflammatory bowel disease. The CDR3 contains 13 residues. Germline V gene sequence: CDR1 SGHTA, CDR2 FQGTGA. Amplification used two nested PCRs: roughly 17 cycles, then eight to ten cycles, on TCRalpha/TCRbeta cDNA. TCRdb reworked the 5' RACE reads into one entry per CDR3 protein, no DNA. Its listing shows approximately 210,000 distinct CDR3 sequences. Whole-blood RNA isolation (total RNA) proceeded without T cell sorting. The rearrangement joins TRBV7-3 to TRBJ2-7; the TCRdb D gene call, TRBD1, has no DNA to confirm it. This TCR was recovered from a human donor with ulcerative colitis or Crohn's disease, or a healthy co-twin of an affected twin (not recorded which). The sample comprised blood. CDR3: CASSSGVAYEQYF.